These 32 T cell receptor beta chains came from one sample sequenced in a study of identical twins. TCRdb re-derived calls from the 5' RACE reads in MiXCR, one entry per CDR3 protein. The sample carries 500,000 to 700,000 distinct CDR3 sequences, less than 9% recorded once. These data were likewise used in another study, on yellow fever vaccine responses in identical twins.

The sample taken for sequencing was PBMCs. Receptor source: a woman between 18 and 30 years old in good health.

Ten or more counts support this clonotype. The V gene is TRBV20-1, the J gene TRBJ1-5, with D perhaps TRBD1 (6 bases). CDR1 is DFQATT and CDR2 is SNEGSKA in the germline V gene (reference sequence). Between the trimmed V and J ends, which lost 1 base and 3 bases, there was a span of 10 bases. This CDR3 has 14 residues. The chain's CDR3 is CSARATGLNQPQHF. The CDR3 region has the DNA TGCAGTGCTAGAGCCACAGGGCTCAATCAGCCCCAGCATTTT.

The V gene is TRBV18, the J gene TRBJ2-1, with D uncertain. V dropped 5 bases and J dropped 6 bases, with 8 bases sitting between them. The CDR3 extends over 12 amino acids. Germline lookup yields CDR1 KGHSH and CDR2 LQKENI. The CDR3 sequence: CASSAQSNEQFF. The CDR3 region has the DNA TGTGCCAGCTCAGCACAGAGCAATGAGCAGTTCTTC.

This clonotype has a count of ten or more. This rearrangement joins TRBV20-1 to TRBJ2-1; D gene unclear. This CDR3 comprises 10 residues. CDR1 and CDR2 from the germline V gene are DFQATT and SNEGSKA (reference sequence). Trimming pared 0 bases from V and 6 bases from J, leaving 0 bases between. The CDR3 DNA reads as TGCAGTGCTAGAGACAATGAGCAGTTCTTC. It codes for CSARDNEQFF.

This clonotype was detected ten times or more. CDR3 amino acids: CATKTASNTGELFF. Here the CDR3 DNA reads TGTGCCACCAAAACAGCCTCGAACACCGGGGAGCTGTTTTTT. The genes are TRBV24-1 and TRBJ2-2, with no clear D. Germline assignment: CDR1 KGHDR and CDR2 SFDVKD. The CDR3 is 14 amino acids. Trimming took 8 bases from V and 0 from J, leaving 9 bases between them.

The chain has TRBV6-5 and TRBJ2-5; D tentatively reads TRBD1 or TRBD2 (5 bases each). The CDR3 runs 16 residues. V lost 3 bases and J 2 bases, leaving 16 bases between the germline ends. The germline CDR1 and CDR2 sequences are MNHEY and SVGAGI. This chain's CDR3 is CASSYDGWDHQETQYF. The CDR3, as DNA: TGTGCCAGCAGTTATGACGGTTGGGACCATCAAGAGACCCAGTACTTC.

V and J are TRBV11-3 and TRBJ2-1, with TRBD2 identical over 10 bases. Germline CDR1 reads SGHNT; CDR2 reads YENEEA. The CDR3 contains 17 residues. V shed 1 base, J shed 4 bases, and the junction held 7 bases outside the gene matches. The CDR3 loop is CASSLGALAGGYNEQFF. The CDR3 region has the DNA TGTGCCAGCAGCTTAGGAGCTTTAGCGGGAGGATACAATGAGCAGTTCTTC.

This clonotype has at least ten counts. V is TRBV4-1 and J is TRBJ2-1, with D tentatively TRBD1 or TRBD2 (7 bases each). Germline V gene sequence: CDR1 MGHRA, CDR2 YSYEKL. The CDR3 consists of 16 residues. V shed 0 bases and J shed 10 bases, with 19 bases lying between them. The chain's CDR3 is CASSQEGRGGPTEQFF. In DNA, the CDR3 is TGCGCCAGCAGCCAAGAAGGCAGGGGGGGACCTACGGAGCAGTTCTTC.

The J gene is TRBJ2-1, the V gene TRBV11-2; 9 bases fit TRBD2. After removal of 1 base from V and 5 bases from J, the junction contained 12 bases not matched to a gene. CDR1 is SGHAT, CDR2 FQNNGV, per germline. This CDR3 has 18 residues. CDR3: CASSLGRGGLAVNNEQFF. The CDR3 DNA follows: TGTGCCAGCAGCTTAGGGAGGGGGGGACTAGCAGTAAACAATGAGCAGTTCTTC.

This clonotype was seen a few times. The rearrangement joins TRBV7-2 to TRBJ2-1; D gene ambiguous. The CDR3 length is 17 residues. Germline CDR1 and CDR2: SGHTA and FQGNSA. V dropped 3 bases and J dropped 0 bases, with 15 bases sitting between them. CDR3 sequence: CASSFPTTDSSYNEQFF. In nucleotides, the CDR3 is TGTGCCAGCAGCTTTCCAACGACCGATAGCTCCTACAATGAGCAGTTCTTC.

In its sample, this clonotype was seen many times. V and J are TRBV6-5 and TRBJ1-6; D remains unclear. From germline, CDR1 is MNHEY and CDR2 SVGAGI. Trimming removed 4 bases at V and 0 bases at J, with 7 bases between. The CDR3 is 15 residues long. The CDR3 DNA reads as TGTGCCAGCAGTTCGTATAGCTCCTATAATTCACCCCTCCACTTT. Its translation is CASSSYSSYNSPLHF.

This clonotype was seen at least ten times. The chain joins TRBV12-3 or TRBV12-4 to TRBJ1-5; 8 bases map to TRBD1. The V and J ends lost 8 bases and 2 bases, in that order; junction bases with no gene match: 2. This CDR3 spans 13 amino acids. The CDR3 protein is CASQGQGNQPQHF. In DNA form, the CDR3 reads TGTGCCAGCCAGGGACAGGGCAATCAGCCCCAGCATTTT.

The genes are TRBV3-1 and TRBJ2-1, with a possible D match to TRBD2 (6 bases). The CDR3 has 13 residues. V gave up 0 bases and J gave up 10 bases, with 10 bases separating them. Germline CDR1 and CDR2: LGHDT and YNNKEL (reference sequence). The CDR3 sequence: CASSQDTSGEQFF. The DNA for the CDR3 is TGTGCCAGCAGCCAAGATACGAGCGGGGAGCAGTTCTTC.

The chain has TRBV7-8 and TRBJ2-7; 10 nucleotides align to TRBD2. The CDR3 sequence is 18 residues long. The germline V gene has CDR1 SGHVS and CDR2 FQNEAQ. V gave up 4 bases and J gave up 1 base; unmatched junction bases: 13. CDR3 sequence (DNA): TGTGCCAGCAGCTACTCAGCGGGAGGGCCGGGGGATTCCTACGAGCAGTACTTC. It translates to CASSYSAGGPGDSYEQYF.

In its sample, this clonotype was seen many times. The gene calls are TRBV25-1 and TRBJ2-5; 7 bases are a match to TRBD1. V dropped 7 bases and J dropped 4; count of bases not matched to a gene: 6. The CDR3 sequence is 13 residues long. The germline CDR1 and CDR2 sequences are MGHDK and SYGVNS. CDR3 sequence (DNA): TGTGCCAGCAATAACAGGGGAGTAGAGACCCAGTACTTC. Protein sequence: CASNNRGVETQYF.

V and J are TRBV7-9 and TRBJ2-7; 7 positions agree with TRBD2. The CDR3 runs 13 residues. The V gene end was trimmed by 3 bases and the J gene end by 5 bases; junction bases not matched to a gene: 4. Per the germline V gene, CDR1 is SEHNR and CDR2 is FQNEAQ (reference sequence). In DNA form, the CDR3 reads TGTGCCAGCAGCTTCCTGGCGGGGGACGAGCAGTACTTC. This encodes CASSFLAGDEQYF.

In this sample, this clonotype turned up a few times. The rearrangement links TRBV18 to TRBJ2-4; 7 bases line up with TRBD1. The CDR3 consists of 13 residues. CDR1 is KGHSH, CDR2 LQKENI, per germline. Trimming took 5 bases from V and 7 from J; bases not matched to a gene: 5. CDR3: CASSSTGLNIQYF. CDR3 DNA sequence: TGTGCCAGCTCATCGACAGGGTTGAACATTCAGTACTTC.

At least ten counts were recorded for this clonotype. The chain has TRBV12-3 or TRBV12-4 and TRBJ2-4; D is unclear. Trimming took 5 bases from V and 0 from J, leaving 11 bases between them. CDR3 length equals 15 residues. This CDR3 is CASSTPPVAKNIQYF. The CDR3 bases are TGTGCCAGCAGTACACCGCCCGTAGCCAAAAACATTCAGTACTTC.

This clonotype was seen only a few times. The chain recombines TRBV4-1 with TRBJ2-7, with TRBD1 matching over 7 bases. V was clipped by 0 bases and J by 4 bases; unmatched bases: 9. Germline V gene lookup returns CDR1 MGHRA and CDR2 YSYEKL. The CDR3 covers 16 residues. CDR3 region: CASSQDPGGPMYEQYF. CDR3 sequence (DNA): TGCGCCAGCAGCCAAGACCCAGGGGGACCCATGTACGAGCAGTACTTC.

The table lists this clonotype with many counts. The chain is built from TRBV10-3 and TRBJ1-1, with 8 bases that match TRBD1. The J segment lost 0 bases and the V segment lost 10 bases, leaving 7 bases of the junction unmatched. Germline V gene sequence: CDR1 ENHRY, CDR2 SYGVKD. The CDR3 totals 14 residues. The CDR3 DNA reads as TGTGCCACCATGGGACAGGCTATGAACACTGAAGCTTTCTTT. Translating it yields CATMGQAMNTEAFF.

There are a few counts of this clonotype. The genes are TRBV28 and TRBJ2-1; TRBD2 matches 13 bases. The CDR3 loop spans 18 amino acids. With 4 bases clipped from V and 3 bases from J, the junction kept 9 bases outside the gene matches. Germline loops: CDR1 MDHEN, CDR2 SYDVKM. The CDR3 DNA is TGTGCCAGCAGTTCCGGACTAGCGGGAGTCTCTCTCTACAATGAGCAGTTCTTC. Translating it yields CASSSGLAGVSLYNEQFF.

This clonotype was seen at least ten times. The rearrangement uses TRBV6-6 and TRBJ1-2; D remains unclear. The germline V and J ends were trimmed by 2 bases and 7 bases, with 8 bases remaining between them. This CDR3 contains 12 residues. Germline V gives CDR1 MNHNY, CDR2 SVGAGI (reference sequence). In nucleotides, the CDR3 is TGTGCCAGCAGTTACGAACTTACTGGCTACACCTTC. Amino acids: CASSYELTGYTF.

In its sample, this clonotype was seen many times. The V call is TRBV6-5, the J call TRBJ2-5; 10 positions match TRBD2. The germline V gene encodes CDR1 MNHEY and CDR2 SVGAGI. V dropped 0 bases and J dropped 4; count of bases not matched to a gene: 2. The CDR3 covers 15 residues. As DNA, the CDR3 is TGTGCCAGCAGTTACTCAGCGGGGGGGCCAGAGACCCAGTACTTC. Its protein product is CASSYSAGGPETQYF.

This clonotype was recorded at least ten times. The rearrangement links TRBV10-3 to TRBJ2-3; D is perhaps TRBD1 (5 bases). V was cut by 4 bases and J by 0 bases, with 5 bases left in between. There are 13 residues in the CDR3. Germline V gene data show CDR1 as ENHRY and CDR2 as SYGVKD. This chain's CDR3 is CAISGQSTDTQYF. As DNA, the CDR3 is TGTGCCATCAGTGGACAGAGCACAGATACGCAGTATTTT.

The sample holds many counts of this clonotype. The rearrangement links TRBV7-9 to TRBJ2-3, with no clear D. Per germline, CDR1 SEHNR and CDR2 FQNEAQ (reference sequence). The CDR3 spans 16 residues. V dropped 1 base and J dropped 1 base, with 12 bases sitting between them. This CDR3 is CASSLDYVRGTDTQYF. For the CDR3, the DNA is TGTGCCAGCAGCTTAGATTATGTTAGAGGCACAGATACGCAGTATTTT.

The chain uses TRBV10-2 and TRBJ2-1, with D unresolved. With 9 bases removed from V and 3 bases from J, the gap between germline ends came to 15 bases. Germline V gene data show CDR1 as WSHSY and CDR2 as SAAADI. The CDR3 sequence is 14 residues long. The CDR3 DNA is TGCGCCAGTACCCTTAGAGCAGACTACAATGAGCAGTTCTTC. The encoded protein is CASTLRADYNEQFF.

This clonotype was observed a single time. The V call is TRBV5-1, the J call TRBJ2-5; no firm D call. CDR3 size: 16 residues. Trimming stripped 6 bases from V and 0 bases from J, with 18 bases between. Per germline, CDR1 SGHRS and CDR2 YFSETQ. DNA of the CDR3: TGCGCCAGCACGCCCGGCGGTACTCCTGACCAAGAGACCCAGTACTTC. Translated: CASTPGGTPDQETQYF.

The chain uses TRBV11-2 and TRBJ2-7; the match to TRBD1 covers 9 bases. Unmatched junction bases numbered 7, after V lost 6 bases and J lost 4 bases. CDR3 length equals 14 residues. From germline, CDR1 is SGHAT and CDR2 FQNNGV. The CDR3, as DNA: TGTGCCAGCAGGGGGGGGACAGGGTTTTACGAGCAGTACTTC. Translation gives CASRGGTGFYEQYF.

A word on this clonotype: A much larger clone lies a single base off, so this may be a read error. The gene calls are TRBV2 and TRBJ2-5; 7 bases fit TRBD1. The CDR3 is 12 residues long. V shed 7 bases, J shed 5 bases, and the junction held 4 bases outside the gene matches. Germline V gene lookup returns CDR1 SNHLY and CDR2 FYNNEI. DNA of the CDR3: TGTGCCAGCAAAGACAGGGTTGAGACCCAGTACTTC. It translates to CASKDRVETQYF.

The CDR3 spells CASSLPSTSGRRGTQYF. CDR3 bases: TGTGCCAGCAGTTTACCGTCGACTAGCGGGAGAAGGGGTACGCAGTATTTT. The chain combines TRBV28 with TRBJ2-3; 12 bases map to TRBD2. This CDR3 comprises 17 residues. Germline V CDR1 and CDR2: MDHEN, SYDVKM. Trimming took 2 bases from V and 8 from J; bases not matched to a gene: 11.

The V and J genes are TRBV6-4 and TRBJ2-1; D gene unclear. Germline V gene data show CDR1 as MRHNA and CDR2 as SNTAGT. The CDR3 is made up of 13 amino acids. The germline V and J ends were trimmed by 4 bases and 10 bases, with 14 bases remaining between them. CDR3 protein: CASSASPWQEQFF. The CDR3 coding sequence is TGTGCCAGCAGTGCTAGTCCCTGGCAGGAGCAGTTCTTC.

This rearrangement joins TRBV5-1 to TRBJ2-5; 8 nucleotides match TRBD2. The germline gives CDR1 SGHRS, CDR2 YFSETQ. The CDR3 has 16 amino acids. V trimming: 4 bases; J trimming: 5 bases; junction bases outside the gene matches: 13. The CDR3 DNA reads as TGCGCCAGCAGCCCCTCGGGGGCGGGAGGAACGGAGACCCAGTACTTC. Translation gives CASSPSGAGGTETQYF.

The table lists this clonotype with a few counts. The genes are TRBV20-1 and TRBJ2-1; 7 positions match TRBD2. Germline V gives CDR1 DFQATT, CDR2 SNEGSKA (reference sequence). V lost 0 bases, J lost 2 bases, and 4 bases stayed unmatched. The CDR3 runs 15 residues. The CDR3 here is CSAREGRGTYNEQFF. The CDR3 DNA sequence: TGCAGTGCTAGAGAAGGGCGGGGGACCTACAATGAGCAGTTCTTC.